Shown below are 14 T cell receptor beta chains from a single sample sequenced in a study of identical twins. A single record per CDR3 protein comes from TCRdb applying MiXCR to the 5' RACE reads. Seen here are about 570,000 distinct CDR3 sequences, 9.6% observed once, and the top ten hold roughly 3%. The data were also submitted as part of a second study, on yellow fever vaccine responses in identical twins.

Sequenced sample: PBMCs. These receptors were collected from a woman under 30 in good health.

V and J are TRBV7-9 and TRBJ2-6; the D is unclear. CDR1 and CDR2 (germline): SEHNR, FQNEAQ (reference sequence). Trimming pared 5 bases from V and 3 bases from J, leaving 5 bases between. The CDR3 runs 13 residues. Here the CDR3 reads CASSPFGANVLTF. The CDR3 nucleotides are TGTGCCAGCAGCCCGTTTGGGGCCAACGTCCTGACTTTC.

The V and J genes are TRBV12-3 or TRBV12-4 and TRBJ2-7, with TRBD2 matching 14 bases. The trim removed 6 bases at V and 9 bases at J, leaving 10 bases unmatched. The CDR3 runs to 15 residues. Here the CDR3 reads CASSPPGLAGVSQYF. The CDR3, as DNA: TGTGCCAGCAGCCCCCCGGGACTAGCGGGGGTATCGCAGTACTTC.

This clonotype was observed many times. V gene TRBV4-3 combines with J gene TRBJ1-2, with D uncertain. The CDR3 sequence is 15 residues long. Per germline, CDR1 LGHNA and CDR2 YSLEER. Deletions cut 0 bases from V and 4 bases from J, with 12 bases between. The CDR3 DNA reads as TGCGCCAGCAGCCAAGATATGGGAACATCCTATGGCTACACCTTC. Translating gives CASSQDMGTSYGYTF.

This clonotype was counted only a few times. This chain joins TRBV7-3 and TRBJ2-1; D is ambiguous. Germline loops: CDR1 SGHTA, CDR2 FQGTGA. Trimming cost V 4 bases and J 0 bases, with 13 bases left between them. CDR3 size: 16 residues. The CDR3 bases are TGTGCCAGCAGCTCGGGCCCACCCAGCTCCTACAATGAGCAGTTCTTC. This codes for CASSSGPPSSYNEQFF.

The chain is built from TRBV7-2 and TRBJ2-5, with 9 bases lining up with TRBD2. Unmatched junction bases numbered 19, after V lost 0 bases and J lost 5 bases. The germline V gene has CDR1 SGHTA and CDR2 FQGNSA. CDR3 length equals 20 residues. This CDR3 reads CASSLAQNRDGGRADETQYF. Here the CDR3 DNA reads TGTGCCAGCAGCTTAGCGCAGAACAGGGATGGCGGGAGGGCCGATGAGACCCAGTACTTC. The variable domain in full, completed from reference TRBV7-2 and TRBJ2-5, reads GAGVSQSPSNKVTEKGKDVELRCDPISGHTALYWYRQSLGQGLEFLIYFQGNSAPDKSGLPSDRFSAERTGGSVSTLTIQRTQQEDSAVYLCASSLAQNRDGGRADETQYFGPGTRLLVL.

This clonotype was picked up a small number of times. This chain uses TRBV30 with TRBJ2-2; D is uncertain. In germline, CDR1 is GTSNPN, CDR2 SVGIG (reference sequence). The CDR3 loop spans 11 amino acids. Trimming left V 7 bases short and J 5 bases short, with 8 bases between. This chain's CDR3 is CAYLLTGELFF. CDR3 nucleotide sequence: TGTGCCTACCTTTTGACCGGGGAGCTGTTTTTT.

This clonotype came up many times. The chain carries TRBV12-3 or TRBV12-4 and TRBJ2-1, with 8 nucleotides matching TRBD1. This CDR3 is 16 amino acids long. J gave up 8 bases and V 1 base, and 10 bases lay outside the gene matches. The CDR3 protein is CASSLVLGTGVDEQFF. In nucleotides, the CDR3 is TGTGCCAGCAGTTTAGTTTTAGGGACAGGCGTAGATGAGCAGTTCTTC.

This clonotype occurred a few times. The V call is TRBV7-8, the J call TRBJ2-1, with a tentative D call TRBD2 (5 bases). The ends were cut back, 1 base at V and 4 bases at J, with 17 bases in the middle. The CDR3 runs to 17 residues. Germline loops: CDR1 SGHVS, CDR2 FQNEAQ. For the CDR3, the DNA is TGTGCCAGCAGCTTAGGAGGGATAATAGGATCTTACAATGAGCAGTTCTTC. The encoded protein is CASSLGGIIGSYNEQFF.

CDR3 in DNA: TGTGCCAGCAGAACGACAGGCGTCAATCAGCCCCAGCATTTT. It encodes CASRTTGVNQPQHF. The rearrangement uses TRBV12-3 or TRBV12-4 and TRBJ1-5, with D perhaps matching TRBD1 (6 bases). The V end was cut by 6 bases, the J end by 3 bases, with 12 bases between. The CDR3 has 14 residues.

The CDR3 spells CASSSRDISYNEQFF. CDR3 DNA: TGTGCCAGCAGTTCTAGGGACATCTCCTACAATGAGCAGTTCTTC. The gene calls are TRBV28 and TRBJ2-1; perhaps TRBD1 as D (6 bases). The CDR3 loop spans 15 amino acids. Between the trimmed V and J ends, which lost 4 bases and 0 bases, there was a span of 10 bases. Germline V CDR1 and CDR2: MDHEN, SYDVKM.

This CDR3 reads CSVYGGGPTGELFF. CDR3 DNA: TGCAGCGTGTACGGGGGAGGCCCCACCGGGGAGCTGTTTTTT. The chain is built from TRBV29-1 and TRBJ2-2, with D possibly TRBD2 on 6 matching bases. Germline V gives CDR1 SQVTM, CDR2 ANQGSEA. The length of the CDR3 is 14 residues. Trimming pared 6 bases from V and 4 bases from J, leaving 15 bases between.

Ten or more counts support this clonotype. The chain joins TRBV20-1 to TRBJ2-1, with 12 bases aligning to TRBD2. The germline V gene encodes CDR1 DFQATT and CDR2 SNEGSKA (reference sequence). The CDR3 spans 12 residues. J gave up 7 bases and V 5 bases, and 0 bases lay outside the gene matches. The CDR3 spells CSAGLAGNEQFF. CDR3 coding DNA: TGCAGTGCTGGACTAGCGGGGAATGAGCAGTTCTTC.

This CDR3 reads CASRPDRGELFF. The CDR3 DNA sequence: TGTGCCAGCAGACCTGACCGCGGGGAGCTGTTTTTT. The V and J genes are TRBV12-3 or TRBV12-4 and TRBJ2-2, with D uncertain. The V gene lost 6 bases and the J gene lost 7 bases, with 9 bases spanning the gap. The CDR3 is 12 amino acids.

This clonotype was counted at least ten times. The chain joins TRBV10-3 to TRBJ2-1, with TRBD1 identical over 10 bases. V was clipped by 2 bases and J by 7 bases; unmatched bases: 5. From germline, CDR1 is ENHRY and CDR2 SYGVKD. The CDR3 length is 15 residues. CDR3 sequence: CAISERGTGVNEQFF. In DNA, the CDR3 is TGTGCCATCAGTGAGCGGGGGACAGGGGTTAATGAGCAGTTCTTC.